This T cell receptor (beta chain) is from a study of PD-L1 blockade in urothelial cancer. Looking at the study overall: Men with urothelial cancer arising in the bladder made up about 85% of the roughly 29 patients.

Measured with immunoSEQ multiplex PCR; TCRdb has only the in-frame clones, and not every one. The sample yields roughly 60,000 clones, over 70% seen once. From germline, CDR1 is MRHNA and CDR2 SNTAGT. Trimming cost V 3 bases and J 4 bases, with 8 bases left between them. The CDR3 length is 13 residues. In its sample, this clone was seen once. The sequence came from a man aged 65 to 85 with urothelial cancer. This specimen was PBMCs, taken around atezolizumab (anti-PD-L1) treatment. The chain links TRBV6-4 to TRBJ2-3; tentative D call: TRBD2 (6 bases). CDR3 nucleotides: TGTGCCAGCAGTGAAGGGGAGGCAGATACGCAGTATTTT. It codes for CASSEGEADTQYF.